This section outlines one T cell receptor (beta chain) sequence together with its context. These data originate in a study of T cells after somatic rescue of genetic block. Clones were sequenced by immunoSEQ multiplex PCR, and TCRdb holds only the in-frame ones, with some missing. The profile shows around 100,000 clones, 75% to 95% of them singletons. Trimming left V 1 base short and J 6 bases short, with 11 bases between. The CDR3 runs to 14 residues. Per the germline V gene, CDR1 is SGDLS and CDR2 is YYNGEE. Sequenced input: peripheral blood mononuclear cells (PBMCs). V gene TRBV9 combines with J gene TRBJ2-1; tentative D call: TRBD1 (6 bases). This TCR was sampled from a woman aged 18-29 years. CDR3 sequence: CASSVLAGANEQFF. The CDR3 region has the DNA TGTGCCAGCAGCGTATTGGCAGGGGCCAATGAGCAGTTCTTC. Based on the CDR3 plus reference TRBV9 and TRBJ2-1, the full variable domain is DSGVTQTPKHLITATGQRVTLRCSPRSGDLSVYWYQQSLDQGLQFLIQYYNGEERAKGNILERFSAQQFPDLHSELNLSSLELGDSALYFCASSVLAGANEQFFGPGTRLTVL.